This TCR beta chain is from a study of blood T cells in healthy people across ages. With a J-beta primer mix and a sample-barcoded 5' primer, a second PCR ran about 7 to 11 cycles. TCRdb reprocessed the 5' RACE reads with MiXCR, giving one entry per CDR3 protein. The sample holds 1.5 million to 2 million distinct CDR3 sequences, under 30% seen once. CDR3 length: 13 amino acids. The germline V gene has CDR1 DFQATT and CDR2 SNEGSKA (reference sequence). Trimming left V 6 bases short and J 5 bases short, with 17 bases between. The TCR comes from a woman in her 30s in good health. The chain recombines TRBV20-1 with TRBJ2-7; D could derive from TRBD1 or TRBD2 (5 bases each). What was sequenced was blood. The CDR3 loop is CSAPGRVANEQYF. DNA of the CDR3: TGCAGTGCCCCAGGGCGGGTGGCCAACGAGCAGTACTTC.